This passage covers 32 T cell receptor beta chains from one sample sequenced in a study of T cells in women clearing cervical HPV infection. Sequencing used immunoSEQ multiplex PCR; TCRdb keeps in-frame clones, though not all of them. This repertoire includes fewer than 40,000 clones. Sequencing was carried out using blood buffy coat. The receptors originated from a woman aged 18 to 75 with a cervical HPV16 infection that either progressed to CIN3+ or cleared (not recorded which).

Concerning this clone: The observed sequence ends 3 residues before the CDR3 terminus, with the missing tail filled in from the germline J gene. The chain is built from TRBV7-2 and TRBJ2-7; D is perhaps TRBD1 (5 bases). Trimming shortened V by 2 bases and J by 6 bases, and 17 bases separated the two germline ends. This CDR3 region has 15 residues. CDR1 and CDR2 from the germline V gene are SGHTA and FQGNSA. CDR3 residues: CASSLSWGTGCEQYF. Incomplete CDR3 DNA: TGTGCCAGCAGCTTAAGTTGGGGCACTGGATGCGAG.

As concerns this clone: With the read ending 3 residues before the CDR3 end, the germline J gene is used to fill in that end. J is TRBJ1-2 and V is TRBV4-2, with D hard to call. The CDR3 loop spans 20 amino acids. The germline V gene has CDR1 LGHNA and CDR2 YNFKEQ. CDR3 DNA, as far as it was read: TGTGCCAGCAGCCCGGGTCCGGCGGGCATAAAAAAAGTGGATTACAATGAC. It specifies CASSPGPAGIKKVDYND. The entire CDR3 protein is CASSPGPAGIKKVDYNDYTF.

To note about this clone: Read coverage stops 3 residues before the CDR3 terminus; the germline J gene supplies the remainder. The J gene is TRBJ2-5, the V gene TRBV2; no clear D. V gave up 0 bases and J gave up 3 bases, with 8 bases separating them. CDR3 length equals 14 residues. The germline V gene has CDR1 SNHLY and CDR2 FYNNEI. This CDR3 is CASSEAWQKETQYF. The CDR3 bases that were read are TGTGCCAGCAGTGAAGCATGGCAAAAAGAGACC.

Details on this clone: Read sequence stops 3 residues before the CDR3 end, and the germline J gene provides the missing end. The chain joins TRBV30 to TRBJ1-1; D remains ambiguous. Germline V gene data show CDR1 as GTSNPN and CDR2 as SVGIG (reference sequence). This CDR3 comprises 16 residues. Between the trimmed V and J ends, which lost 2 bases and 3 bases, there was a span of 19 bases. The DNA read from the CDR3 is TGTGCCTGGAGTTACCCGAAAAGCGGGGTGGACACTGAA. Translating gives CAWSYPKSGVDTE. The whole CDR3 protein reads CAWSYPKSGVDTEAFF.

Notes on this clone: The DNA ends 3 residues before the CDR3 does, and the rest of the CDR3 is filled in from the germline J gene. J is TRBJ2-3 and V is TRBV30; 11 nucleotides align to TRBD1. Germline values: CDR1 GTSNPN, CDR2 SVGIG (reference sequence). This CDR3 is built from 14 residues. The sequenced CDR3 bases are TGTGCCTGGAGTATGGACAGGGGGCAACAGCCG. This sequence encodes CAWSMDRGQQP. The full CDR3 reads CAWSMDRGQQPQYF.

With regard to this clone: The CDR3 end falls 3 residues outside the read, so it is completed with the germline J gene. The J gene is TRBJ1-1, the V gene TRBV2; D unclear. V shed 1 base and J shed 7 bases, with 10 bases lying between them. CDR1 and CDR2 (germline): SNHLY, FYNNEI. This CDR3 contains 13 residues. CDR3 DNA (partial): TGTGCCAGCAGTGAAGGGTCTGGCAGTGAA. Translation gives CASSEGSGSE. The CDR3, in full, reads CASSEGSGSEAFF.

Comments on this clone: The read stops 3 residues short of the end of the CDR3; the missing end is completed from the germline J gene. The chain has TRBV2 and TRBJ2-5; D gene uncertain. CDR3 length: 10 amino acids. Trimming removed 11 bases at V and 5 bases at J, with 9 bases between. Germline lookup yields CDR1 SNHLY and CDR2 FYNNEI. The CDR3 reads CAVSRETQYF. The part of the CDR3 DNA that was read is TGTGCCGTTTCGCGGGAGACC.

As to this clone: The CDR3 extends 3 residues past the end of the read, so its final part is completed from the germline J gene. This rearrangement joins TRBV2 to TRBJ2-7; TRBD2 agrees at 13 bases. This CDR3 has 16 residues. The germline V gene encodes CDR1 SNHLY and CDR2 FYNNEI. The V and J ends lost 7 bases and 4 bases, in that order; junction bases with no gene match: 10. The CDR3 region is CASTTGTSGIAYEQYF. The DNA read from the CDR3 is TGTGCCAGCACCACCGGGACTAGCGGGATAGCGTACGAG.

On this clone itself: The read finishes 3 residues shy of the CDR3 end, and the germline J gene is used to complete it. This chain links TRBV30 with TRBJ2-3, with 8 positions matching TRBD1. The CDR3 length is 12 residues. The germline V gene has CDR1 GTSNPN and CDR2 SVGIG (reference sequence). The V segment lost 5 bases and the J segment 7 bases; nucleotides outside the gene matches: 5. CDR3 DNA (partial): TGTGCCTGGGGGACAGGCCAAAATACG. Protein sequence: CAWGTGQNT. The entire CDR3 reads CAWGTGQNTQYF. Full variable domain (outside the CDR3, taken from reference TRBV30 and TRBJ2-3): SQTIHQWPATLVQPVGSPLSLECTVEGTSNPNLYWYRQAAGRGLQLLFYSVGIGQISSEVPQNLSASRPQDRQFILSSKKLLLSDSGFYLCAWGTGQNTQYFGPGTRLTVL.

Note on this clone: Sequencing ends 3 residues short of the CDR3 end; the germline J gene provides the rest. The rearrangement joins TRBV7-2 to TRBJ1-2; 7 bases line up with TRBD1. In germline, CDR1 is SGHTA, CDR2 FQGNSA. This CDR3 is built from 13 residues. CDR3 bases read: TGTGCCAGCAGCCACGACAGGGCCTACGAC. Protein: CASSHDRAYD. In full, the CDR3 reads CASSHDRAYDYTF.

A remark on this clone: The sequenced fragment ends 3 residues before the CDR3 boundary, so the rest is inferred from the germline J gene. J is TRBJ2-4 and V is TRBV2; 8 nucleotides align to TRBD1. This CDR3 is 14 amino acids long. Trimming took 7 bases from V and 6 from J; bases not matched to a gene: 8. Germline CDR1 and CDR2: SNHLY and FYNNEI. The CDR3 here is CASMAGQGANIQYF. The CDR3 bases that were read are TGTGCCAGCATGGCGGGCCAGGGGGCAAACATT.

In regard to this clone: The CDR3 goes on 3 residues after the read ends, and that part is filled in from the germline J gene. This chain joins TRBV7-2 and TRBJ1-5; TRBD1 matches 9 bases. Germline CDR1 SGHTA, CDR2 FQGNSA. The CDR3 is made up of 14 amino acids. Germline trimming cut 4 bases from V and 7 bases from J; bases unmatched to any gene: 5. The CDR3 bases that were read are TGTGCCAGCAGCTGGGGACAGGGACCCCAGCCC. This codes for CASSWGQGPQP. The CDR3 reads in full as CASSWGQGPQPQHF.

On this clone itself: Read sequence stops 3 residues before the CDR3 end, and the germline J gene provides the missing end. V usage is TRBV2 and J usage is TRBJ2-1; 11 bases agree with TRBD2. Looked up from germline, CDR1 is SNHLY and CDR2 is FYNNEI. The CDR3 has 14 residues. Losses at the gene ends were 2 bases for V and 6 bases for J; bases not matched to a gene: 0. The CDR3 sequence: CASSELAGGNEQFF. CDR3 DNA, as far as it was read: TGTGCCAGCAGTGAACTAGCGGGGGGCAATGAG.

With regard to this clone: The read is 3 residues too short to cover the CDR3 end, so that end is filled in from the germline J gene. The chain employs TRBV18 and TRBJ2-4, with 8 bases that match TRBD1. This CDR3 has 16 amino acids. The V gene's germline CDR1 is KGHSH and CDR2 LQKENI. The CDR3 spells CASSPPARDRGYGQYF. The DNA read from the CDR3 is TGTGCCAGCTCACCACCGGCTAGAGACAGGGGCTATGGT.

Note on this clone: The DNA ends 3 residues before the CDR3 does, and the rest of the CDR3 is filled in from the germline J gene. This chain joins TRBV20-1 and TRBJ2-7; D gene uncertain. Trimming pared 3 bases from V and 3 bases from J, leaving 21 bases between. The CDR3 is 16 residues long. The germline gives CDR1 DFQATT, CDR2 SNEGSKA (reference sequence). The CDR3 sequence is CSASSATQPTNYEQYF. The part of the CDR3 DNA that was read is TGCAGTGCTAGTTCGGCTACCCAACCCACTAACTACGAG.

Note on this clone: The read falls 3 residues short of the CDR3 end, and the missing part is taken from the germline J gene. The chain recombines TRBV7-8 with TRBJ1-5, with 7 bases aligning to TRBD1. The CDR3 has 14 amino acids. Trimming removed 5 bases from V and 1 base from J; junction bases left unmatched: 2. Looked up from germline, CDR1 is SGHVS and CDR2 is FQNEAQ. The part of the CDR3 DNA that was read is TGTGCCAGCAGCCAGGACAGGAGCAATCAGCCC. Amino acid sequence: CASSQDRSNQP. The whole CDR3 protein reads CASSQDRSNQPQHF.

Of note for this clone: The DNA ends 3 residues before the CDR3 does, and the rest of the CDR3 is filled in from the germline J gene. V and J are TRBV5-1 and TRBJ2-7, with a possible D match to TRBD1 (6 bases). Trimming took off 4 bases at V and 3 bases at J, with 29 bases between the two ends. CDR3 size: 19 residues. Germline assignment: CDR1 SGHRS and CDR2 YFSETQ. The CDR3 bases that were read are TGCGCCAGCAGCGAGGTCCCCTACATACAGGGCGCGTCGTTCTACGAG. It is translated as CASSEVPYIQGASFYE. The complete CDR3 protein is CASSEVPYIQGASFYEQYF.

Note on this clone: The read comes to an end 3 residues before the CDR3 does, leaving the germline J gene to fill in the end. J is TRBJ1-2 and V is TRBV11-2; D possibly corresponds to TRBD1 (5 bases). The ends were cut back, 3 bases at V and 2 bases at J, with 10 bases in the middle. Germline values: CDR1 SGHAT, CDR2 FQNNGV. CDR3 length equals 14 residues. CDR3 bases read: TGTGCCAGCAGCTTCGGGGGGTTAAACTATGGC. Its protein product is CASSFGGLNYG. The full CDR3 protein reads CASSFGGLNYGYTF. The entire variable domain, with the rest obtained from reference TRBV11-2 and TRBJ1-2, is as follows: EAGVAQSPRYKIIEKRQSVAFWCNPISGHATLYWYQQILGQGPKLLIQFQNNGVVDDSQLPKDRFSAERLKGVDSTLKIQPAKLEDSAVYLCASSFGGLNYGYTFGSGTRLTVV.

The part of the CDR3 DNA that was read is TGTGCCAGCAGTCCATATAGCTCCTACAATGAG. This encodes CASSPYSSYNE. The full CDR3 reads CASSPYSSYNEQFF. This chain uses TRBV7-3 with TRBJ2-1, with no clear D. The read ends 3 residues shy of where the CDR3 ends; the end is completed using the germline J gene. The germline V gene encodes CDR1 SGHTA and CDR2 FQGTGA. This CDR3 is 14 amino acids long. V lost 6 bases, J lost 0 bases, and 9 bases lay in between.

The CDR3 reads CASRNSGASYEQYF. CDR3 DNA (partial): TGTGCCAGCAGAAATAGCGGGGCCTCCTACGAG. J is TRBJ2-7 and V is TRBV7-2; 8 nucleotides line up with TRBD2. The read ends 3 residues early relative to the CDR3; the germline J gene fills the gap. V gave up 6 bases and J gave up 0 bases; unmatched junction bases: 4. Germline V CDR1 and CDR2: SGHTA, FQGNSA. The CDR3 is 14 amino acids.

A word on this clone: Read coverage stops 3 residues before the CDR3 terminus; the germline J gene supplies the remainder. The gene calls are TRBV7-8 and TRBJ2-4; TRBD1 matches 7 bases. Germline assignment: CDR1 SGHVS and CDR2 FQNEAQ. CDR3 length: 13 residues. The V and J ends lost 5 bases and 5 bases, in that order; junction bases with no gene match: 3. Incomplete CDR3 DNA: TGTGCCAGCAGCCCGGGACAGCAAAACATT. Protein: CASSPGQQNI. The full CDR3 protein reads CASSPGQQNIQYF.

Concerning this clone itself: The read stops 3 residues short of the end of the CDR3; the missing end is completed from the germline J gene. The chain couples TRBV18 to TRBJ1-4; possibly TRBD1 for D (5 bases). Germline CDR1 reads KGHSH; CDR2 reads LQKENI. The CDR3 runs to 19 residues. The CDR3 sequence is CASSPTITIGPSGANVLFF. The part of the CDR3 DNA that was read is TGTGCCAGCTCACCTACCATCACCATCGGACCCTCTGGGGCCAACGTA.

Worth noting for this clone: The CDR3 end falls 3 residues outside the read, so it is completed with the germline J gene. The chain is built from TRBV11-3 and TRBJ2-1; D unclear. Germline CDR1 reads SGHNT; CDR2 reads YENEEA. The CDR3 runs to 12 residues. V was shortened by 3 bases and J by 9 bases, with 9 bases between the two germline ends. The CDR3 bases that were read are TGTGCCAGCAGCTTCGGTCCGGGTGAG. Translated, it gives CASSFGPGE. The complete CDR3 reads CASSFGPGEQFF.

The DNA read from the CDR3 is TGTGCCAGCAGCTTAGGCCAGGGGGCTTACGAG. Its protein product is CASSLGQGAYE. The entire CDR3 is CASSLGQGAYEQYF. V is TRBV5-5 and J is TRBJ2-7, with 8 bases lining up with TRBD1. The read halts 3 residues ahead of the CDR3 end, with the missing end drawn from the germline J gene. The CDR3 totals 14 residues. CDR1 is SGHKS, CDR2 YYEKEE, per germline (reference sequence). Losses at the gene ends were 2 bases for V and 4 bases for J; bases not matched to a gene: 5. The full variable domain, completed using reference TRBV5-5 and TRBJ2-7, is DAGVTQSPTHLIKTRGQQVTLRCSPISGHKSVSWYQQVLGQGPQFIFQYYEKEERGRGNFPDRFSARQFPNYSSELNVNALLLGDSALYLCASSLGQGAYEQYFGPGTRLTVT.

Note on this clone: The read stops 3 residues short of the end of the CDR3; the missing end is completed from the germline J gene. This chain joins TRBV18 and TRBJ1-6; TRBD1 might be the D (5 bases). The CDR3 totals 15 residues. CDR1 is KGHSH, CDR2 LQKENI, per germline. The ends were cut back, 3 bases at V and 8 bases at J, with 14 bases in the middle. CDR3 protein: CASSPVEGRDSPLHF. Incomplete CDR3 DNA: TGTGCCAGCTCACCCGTGGAGGGGAGGGATTCACCC.

As for this clone: The read terminates 3 residues before the CDR3 end, so the remaining end is supplied by the germline J gene. The V and J genes are TRBV5-1 and TRBJ1-1, with a weak D call TRBD1 (5 bases). Per the germline V gene, CDR1 is SGHRS and CDR2 is YFSETQ. The germline V and J ends were trimmed by 0 bases and 0 bases, with 9 bases remaining between them. The CDR3 extends over 15 amino acids. CDR3 sequence: CASSLGQSMNTEAFF. Incomplete CDR3 DNA: TGCGCCAGCAGCTTGGGACAGTCTATGAACACTGAA.

As to this clone: The CDR3 extends 3 residues past the end of the read, so its final part is completed from the germline J gene. This chain uses TRBV5-4 with TRBJ1-1; D is perhaps TRBD1 (6 bases). Germline V lookup: CDR1 SGHNT, CDR2 YYREEE (reference sequence). The CDR3 length is 13 residues. CDR3 loop: CASSLTLDSRAFF. Incomplete CDR3 DNA: TGTGCCAGCAGCCTCACCCTGGACAGCAGG.

Comment on this clone: The read stops 3 residues short of the end of the CDR3; the missing end is completed from the germline J gene. The chain uses TRBV4-1 and TRBJ2-2, with D perhaps TRBD2 (6 bases). Germline V gene lookup returns CDR1 MGHRA and CDR2 YSYEKL. There are 15 residues in the CDR3. The ends were cut back, 8 bases at V and 2 bases at J, with 15 bases in the middle. This CDR3 reads CASGGALGNTGELFF. The CDR3 DNA, read in part, is TGCGCCAGCGGCGGGGCGCTGGGTAACACCGGGGAG.

Remarks on this clone: With the read ending 3 residues before the CDR3 end, the germline J gene is used to fill in that end. V is TRBV20-1 and J is TRBJ1-1, with a weak D call TRBD1 (6 bases). CDR1 DFQATT and CDR2 SNEGSKA come from the germline V gene (reference sequence). The V and J ends lost 0 bases and 5 bases respectively, with 19 bases between them. The CDR3 is 16 residues long. The CDR3 reads CSAREGGDLSRTEAFF. The DNA read from the CDR3 is TGCAGTGCTAGAGAAGGGGGGGATCTCTCGAGGACTGAA.

For this clone: The observed sequence ends 3 residues before the CDR3 terminus, with the missing tail filled in from the germline J gene. The gene calls are TRBV5-1 and TRBJ2-3, with 8 bases identical to TRBD1. The CDR3 runs 14 residues. Trimming cost V 6 bases and J 2 bases; bases outside gene matches: 5. Germline lookup yields CDR1 SGHRS and CDR2 YFSETQ. CDR3 loop: CASTRDRLTDTQYF. Partial CDR3 DNA: TGCGCCAGCACCCGGGACAGGCTCACAGATACG.

With respect to this clone: The CDR3 end falls 3 residues outside the read, so it is completed with the germline J gene. V usage is TRBV20-1 and J usage is TRBJ2-1; 9 bases are a match to TRBD1. V was pared by 3 bases and J by 3 bases, with 6 bases of the junction left unmatched. Germline V gene sequence: CDR1 DFQATT, CDR2 SNEGSKA (reference sequence). The CDR3 is 15 residues long. The CDR3 is CSARTGTGSYNEQFF. The sequenced CDR3 bases are TGCAGTGCTAGGACCGGGACAGGGAGCTACAATGAG.

In regard to this clone: The junction differs from germline at one of its ends, possibly a read error. The DNA ends 3 residues before the CDR3 does, and the rest of the CDR3 is filled in from the germline J gene. V is TRBV7-9 and J is TRBJ1-4, with D possibly matching TRBD1 (5 bases). The CDR3 extends over 14 amino acids. Germline CDR1 and CDR2: SEHNR and FQNEAQ (reference sequence). CDR3 DNA (partial): TGTGCCAGCAGCTCACAGGTTCTTAATGCAAAA. Residues: CASSSQVLNAK. The complete CDR3 protein is CASSSQVLNAKLFF.